The text below deals with one TCR beta chain. Its cognate antigen has yet to be identified. The source of the sample is a study of cytomegalovirus exposure and HLA in healthy donors (dated by TCRdb to 2016 to 2017). Turning to the overall study: An earlier analysis of some 600 of the donors reported 276 Gb of sequence data and 117 million unique TCR beta sequences obtained from about 179 million T cells. An early release that covered some 630 HLA-typed donors contained approximately 320 gigabases of sequencing data and 65 million to 100 million unique TCR sequences. Of the roughly 390 genotyped donors, roughly 85% fell in the genetic ancestry cluster associated with self-reported Caucasian donors. The study aimed to test whether signatures of past pathogen exposure could be identified by cataloging public T cell receptors. The study used immunosequencing to profile the T cell repertoires of several hundred subjects and linked those repertoires to cytomegalovirus serostatus. Besides the first cohort of 666 subjects, a separate validation cohort made up of roughly 120 different subjects was used. The study combined high-throughput TCR immunosequencing, statistical association of individual TCRs with disease status, and machine learning to predict cytomegalovirus infection status. A later analysis re-examined previously published TCR beta repertoires from more than 600 donors and added high-resolution HLA genotyping to investigate patterns of TCR occurrence. In the later analysis, no new phenotypic data were used to find candidate immune exposures; instead, reliance was placed on TCR beta sequences and their occurrence across donors. An earlier analysis of approximately 640 of the donors applied high-throughput TCR beta sequencing to assess whether each TCR beta V gene segment acted as functional or pseudogenic. Donor age, sex, ethnicity and CMV serostatus were collected together with the repertoire data. A later genetic analysis took genome-wide SNP genotypes for 398 of the 666 donors and used that subset as a discovery cohort. All discovery cohort repertoires had been generated on a single sequencing platform. Class I and class II HLA loci were covered by the typing at four-digit resolution. Typing coverage varied by locus: roughly 629-640 donors for A, B, C, DRB1 and DQB1; more than 500 for DQA1; nearly 610 for DPA1; approximately 470 for DPB1. Because of strong linkage in the cohort, roughly five DR-DQ haplotypes were treated as single units for association and clustering. On average, around 240,000 unique TCR beta nucleotide sequences were sequenced per donor among more than 350 genotyped donors of the cohort, with around 19% of those sequences being non-productive. Beyond this particular receptor, the publication reports: Only TCR beta chains were sequenced in this cohort, and the absence of alpha or paired-chain data limited detectable features. In a later genetic analysis, fewer N-insertions in productive TCRs were reported among donors in an Asian-associated ancestry cluster than the roughly 700-donor mean. An association between a missense DCLRE1C variant and V-gene and J-gene trimming of TCR beta chains was found in a later genetic analysis and replicated in an independent cohort. An earlier analysis of roughly 570 of the donors showed that most TCR beta V segments appeared in productive rearrangements either about 87% or about 30% of the time, which broadly matched IMGT annotations. A later analysis associated 15,000 to 20,000 TCR beta sequences with specific HLA alleles at a false discovery rate of 0.05. According to a later analysis, most CMV-associated TCR beta chains appeared to be HLA-restricted, and the HLA associations seemed to be driven largely by CMV exposure. Presence/absence analyses assumed roughly uniform sequencing depth across donors, an assumption that may not hold. According to a later analysis, parvovirus B19, influenza, CMV and Epstein-Barr virus appeared linked to several top co-occurrence clusters. Because some donors lacked HLA typing at each locus, the association tests relied only on the typed subset. According to the authors, the approach could potentially be generalized to other disease states and immunological phenotypes. Across donors, most TCR sequences were observed very rarely, whereas some public TCRs were present in many individuals. Compared with equally common non-associated chains, HLA-associated TCR beta chains in a later analysis were more clonally expanded and had lower generation probabilities. In vitro tests confirmed that a few of the cytomegalovirus-associated TCR beta chains recognize cytomegalovirus antigens. When HLA alleles, especially DR and DQ, strongly co-occurred, TCR associations were difficult to assign to individual alleles. A cluster of highly shared sequence variants was judged likely to represent a technical artifact of the sequencing pipeline. Cytomegalovirus status was reported to be diagnosed by the classifier with high specificity and sensitivity in both the original and validation cohorts. For the cohort, immune exposure information was limited to CMV serostatus. A further reported finding was that TCR beta sequences accurately predicted the HLA-A and HLA-B alleles for most subjects in the first cohort. In a later analysis, the rate of TCR association differed among HLA loci, with DRB1 alleles having the most associated TCRs and HLA-C alleles having the fewest. Linkage disequilibrium might explain the correlated functional status among segregating V segments, but an unknown experimental factor could not be excluded. Roughly 15 rarely observed V segments, including chromosome 9 orphons, were excluded from the earlier analysis of approximately 600 of the donors because counts were too low. The study listed over 150 TCR beta chains as associated with cytomegalovirus.

The cohort consisted of approximately 690 healthy bone marrow donors. At the time of sampling, every cohort member was nominally healthy, though immune exposures that went unrecorded were likely present. The donor tested CMV seronegative and was one of the 352 seronegative cohort members. Every donor gave a peripheral blood sample, and the peripheral blood mononuclear cells from that sample were used for TCR beta sequencing. The Qiagen DNeasy Blood Extraction Kit was used to extract genomic DNA from the blood cell samples. Preparation of the library involved the immunoSEQ multiplex PCR assay. The multiplex PCR relied on a mix of 60 forward primers for TCR Vbeta segments and 13 reverse primers for TCR Jbeta segments. A multiplex PCR assay on genomic DNA amplified the CDR3 region of rearranged TCR beta genes. The amplified TCR beta libraries were sequenced on the Illumina HiSeq System as 87-base-pair reads. From the authors' description of their analysis: In a later analysis, about 80 million unique TCR beta chains were counted across the roughly 700 repertoires, and some 10 million of these chains were shared by at least two donors. To remove PCR and sequencing errors, raw reads were error-corrected and collapsed into unique sequences using a nearest-neighbor algorithm that merged closely related sequences. CDR3 sequences were aligned to IMGT reference sequences to assign V, D and J gene segments. Each retained sequence needed at least a six-nucleotide match to both a V gene segment and a J gene segment. Rearrangements were classified as productive when the CDR3 lacked stop codons and remained in frame with V and J, and all other rearrangements were classified as non-productive. Following IMGT convention, CDR3 was defined as the stretch from the second conserved V-encoded cysteine up to the conserved J-encoded phenylalanine. The earlier analysis of fewer than 700 of the donors excluded sequences that lacked an unambiguous match to a single V gene segment. In an earlier analysis of several hundred of the donors, V segments were called functional above 56.7% productive rearrangements and were called segregating when the between-donor standard deviation exceeded 5%. A statistical classification framework was developed to diagnose cytomegalovirus status using the catalog of TCR beta chain sequences. In a later analysis, V and J genes were assigned by comparing TCR nucleotide sequences against IMGT/GENE-DB human TR gene sequences. The TCRdist pipeline was used in a later analysis to assign CDR3 sequences and most-parsimonious VDJ recombination scenarios. A later analysis defined each TCR beta chain by its CDR3 amino acid sequence plus V-gene family, and excluded reads lacking a unique V-gene family. A later analysis removed 550 to 650 highly shared, low-generation-probability nucleotide sequences to deal with suspected cross-contamination and a sequencing artifact. A later analysis calculated a clonal expansion index for each public chain from normalized within-repertoire ranks of inferred template counts. A later analysis computed generation probabilities with a VDJ recombination model fitted to out-of-frame rearrangements, and checked the results against IGoR. A later analysis scored TCR-TCR, TCR-HLA and TCR-CMV co-occurrence with hypergeometric tests, applying a repertoire-size bias correction to TCR pairs. False discovery rates were estimated in a later analysis by permuting HLA or CMV assignments 20 times. In a later analysis, co-occurring TCRs were grouped using DBSCAN, and TCRdist sequence similarity was added for clustering within HLA-allele-positive subsets. For co-occurrence clustering, repertoires with fewer than 30,000 or more than 120,000 public chains were excluded, along with a handful of repertoires with anomalous nucleotide sharing. TCRdb carries this immuneACCESS record with in-frame sequences only. Its versions omit some clonotypes, under half of them owing to an unresolved V gene in the studies checked, with the rest unexplained. Clonal size and the V and J genes are those of that table, whereas D and trimming came from the DNA. The table for this sample shows about 82,000 clones. The ten largest clones take up approximately 1.1% of the sample.

Sequencing used PBMCs. This sequence was found in a woman aged 30 to 39 in good health and CMV-seronegative.

In nucleotide form, the sequence is TGTGCCGGGATTGCCGGTAGGACAGGGGGGACTGAAGCTTTCTTT. Its coded protein is CAGIAGRTGGTEAFF. This chain joins TRBV30 to TRBJ1-1; 10 of the junction bases match TRBD1. At the junction V is shortened by 8 bases and J by 5 bases; bases outside the gene matches: 14. Based on the germline V gene (reference sequence), the CDR1 and CDR2 sequences are GTSNPN and SVGIG. The CDR3 covers 15 residues, taking in both the cysteine and the phenylalanine. Left in the record is the CDR3 DNA by itself, 45 bases read in frame from the first base.